Sequencing of this T cell receptor (beta chain) was carried out in a study of graft-versus-host responses after intestinal transplantation. Study-wide points: The authors found GvH clones in recipient marrow, some appearing first in ileum or blood.

Germline loops: CDR1 LNHNV, CDR2 YYDKDF (reference sequence). V shed 8 bases and J shed 6 bases, with 13 bases lying between them. The CDR3 loop spans 12 amino acids. Sequenced by immunoSEQ multiplex PCR; TCRdb stores in-frame clones only, minus some. The sample yields 80,000 or so clones, 80% to 95% seen once. Comments on this clone: Antigen unknown.

The rearrangement joins TRBV15 to TRBJ1-1, with a possible D match to TRBD1 (6 bases). Here the sequenced sample was PBMCs, taken 98 days after intestinal transplantation. This sequence was found in a human patient who received an intestinal transplant, so some T cells may come from the graft donor. This CDR3 is CATAGVRAEAFF. The CDR3 region has the DNA TGTGCCACCGCAGGGGTCAGGGCTGAAGCTTTCTTT.